This is a list of T cell receptor beta chains from one sample in a study of cytomegalovirus exposure and HLA in healthy donors. The table came from immunoSEQ multiplex PCR; TCRdb's copy has only in-frame clones and leaves some out. The specimen's table records 60,000 to 80,000 clones. The specimen sequenced was PBMCs. Receptor source: a man aged 35-49 years in good health and CMV-seronegative. Both conserved end residues are part of each CDR3. The D gene is left open where the match is weak.

d_call | j_call | v_call | cdr3_aa | cdr3_nt
- | TRBJ1-1 | TRBV7-9 | CASSLLRLPRNTEAFF | TGTGCCAGCAGCTTACTTCGATTACCCAGGAACACTGAAGCTTTCTTT
- | TRBJ2-1 | TRBV28 | CASTPWSNRGNEQFF | TGTGCCAGCACCCCCTGGTCAAATAGGGGCAATGAGCAGTTCTTC
TRBD2 | TRBJ2-2 | TRBV15 | CATSRDGTSGTVGELFF | TGTGCCACCAGCAGAGATGGGACTAGCGGGACGGTCGGGGAGCTGTTTTTT
- | TRBJ2-2 | TRBV5-1 | CASSWGQSNTGELFF | TGCGCCAGCAGCTGGGGACAATCGAACACCGGGGAGCTGTTTTTT
- | TRBJ1-5 | TRBV7-2 | CASSEHGNQPQHF | TGTGCCAGCAGCGAGCATGGCAATCAGCCCCAGCATTTT
- | TRBJ1-2 | TRBV29-1 | CSGLLLGGGYTF | TGCAGCGGTTTACTTCTAGGGGGTGGCTACACCTTC
- | TRBJ2-7 | TRBV30 | CAWSVGAEQYF | TGTGCCTGGAGTGTAGGGGCCGAGCAGTACTTC
- | TRBJ1-2 | TRBV6-6 | CASNLIGTDYGYTF | TGTGCCAGCAACCTCATCGGGACTGACTATGGCTACACCTTC
TRBD2 | TRBJ2-1 | TRBV19 | CASRASGRNEQFF | TGTGCCAGTAGGGCTAGCGGGAGAAATGAGCAGTTCTTC
- | TRBJ2-2 | TRBV27 | CASSLTGTGELFF | TGTGCCAGCAGTTTAACGGGGACCGGGGAGCTGTTTTTT
TRBD1 | TRBJ2-5 | TRBV28 | CASSQTGTGGKTQYF | TGTGCCAGCAGTCAAACTGGGACAGGAGGGAAGACCCAGTACTTC
TRBD1 | TRBJ1-1 | TRBV29-1 | CSALRVRDRYEAFF | TGCAGCGCCCTGAGAGTGCGGGACAGGTATGAAGCTTTCTTT
- | TRBJ2-1 | TRBV29-1 | CSVAKSGRAYNEQFF | TGCAGCGTTGCAAAAAGCGGTAGAGCGTACAATGAGCAGTTCTTC
TRBD1 | TRBJ1-5 | TRBV7-2 | CASTKDPGGRQPQHF | TGTGCCAGCACCAAAGACCCAGGGGGTAGACAGCCCCAGCATTTT
TRBD2 | TRBJ2-7 | TRBV7-2 | CASSLRGTSGVKNEQYF | TGTGCCAGCAGCTTGAGGGGGACTAGCGGGGTGAAAAACGAGCAGTACTTC
- | TRBJ2-7 | TRBV6-6 | CASSHDQLPYEQYF | TGTGCCAGCAGCCACGATCAGTTGCCCTACGAGCAGTACTTC
- | TRBJ1-1 | TRBV29-1 | CSVDGGPGTEAFF | TGCAGCGTTGACGGGGGGCCTGGAACTGAAGCTTTCTTT
TRBD1 | TRBJ1-1 | TRBV28 | CASSGSGQGNTEAFF | TGTGCCAGCAGTGGATCGGGACAGGGGAACACTGAAGCTTTCTTT